Following are 22 T cell receptor beta chains from one sample sequenced in a study of T cells in Graves' hyperthyroidism and ophthalmopathy. RNA transcripts provided the source from which TCR beta CDR3 regions were amplified. HTBI primers were employed in a first-round RT-PCR of the TCR CDR3. MiXCR, run by TCRdb on the multiplex PCR reads, gives a single entry per CDR3 protein. The table shows approximately 870,000 distinct CDR3 sequences, with roughly 40% occurring only once. Material: blood. Every receptor here comes from a man younger than 35 with Graves' hyperthyroidism.

Points on this clonotype: This may come from a read error, since a much larger clone is one base off. The chain employs TRBV5-3 and TRBJ1-2; D not resolved. TRBV5-3 is marked as an open reading frame, function uncertain. The V end was cut by 3 bases, the J end by 2 bases, with 11 bases between. The CDR3 has 14 amino acids. The CDR3 sequence is CARSSTPGNYGYTF. The CDR3, as DNA: TGTGCCAGAAGCTCTACACCGGGGAACTATGGCTACACCTTC.

This rearrangement joins TRBV5-6 to TRBJ2-6; D perhaps matches TRBD1 (5 bases). The CDR3 spans 15 residues. Germline V gene lookup returns CDR1 SGHDT and CDR2 YYEEEE. V dropped 0 bases and J dropped 4 bases, with 8 bases sitting between them. As DNA, the CDR3 is TGTGCCAGCAGCTTGGATCCAGGGGGGGCCAACGTCCTGACTTTC. Protein product: CASSLDPGGANVLTF. Combining the CDR3 with reference TRBV5-6 and TRBJ2-6 gives the whole variable domain DAGVTQSPTHLIKTRGQQVTLRCSPKSGHDTVSWYQQALGQGPQFIFQYYEEEERQRGNFPDRFSGHQFPNYSSELNVNALLLGDSALYLCASSLDPGGANVLTFGAGSRLTVL.

The chain joins TRBV12-3 or TRBV12-4 to TRBJ2-5; tentatively, D is TRBD1 (6 bases). V was pared by 2 bases and J by 3 bases, with 13 bases between. The CDR3 is made up of 15 amino acids. In DNA form, the CDR3 reads TGTGCCAGCAGTTTACCCCGGGACAACGAAGAGACCCAGTACTTC. It translates to CASSLPRDNEETQYF.

This clonotype was seen many times. V is TRBV29-1 and J is TRBJ1-5; TRBD1 might be the D (5 bases). The CDR3 loop spans 12 amino acids. CDR1 is SQVTM, CDR2 ANQGSEA, per germline. Trimming stripped 8 bases from V and 2 bases from J, with 10 bases between. The CDR3 sequence is CSSRDGNQPQHF. For the CDR3, the DNA is TGCAGCTCCAGGGACGGCAATCAGCCCCAGCATTTT.

J is TRBJ1-6 and V is TRBV20-1; tentatively, D is TRBD1 (5 bases). Germline V gives CDR1 DFQATT, CDR2 SNEGSKA (reference sequence). Trimming removed 0 bases from V and 9 bases from J, with 24 bases in between. The CDR3 totals 18 residues. CDR3 in amino acids: CSARDRLVGGAGSSPLHF. CDR3 DNA: TGCAGTGCTAGAGATCGATTAGTAGGAGGGGCTGGGAGTTCACCCCTCCACTTT.

The rearrangement links TRBV19 to TRBJ1-3; no clear D. Trimming removed 7 bases from V and 4 bases from J, with 5 bases in between. The CDR3 is made up of 11 amino acids. The germline gives CDR1 LNHDA, CDR2 SQIVND (reference sequence). The CDR3 DNA follows: TGTGCCAGTACAGTAGGAAACACCATATATTTT. It yields the protein CASTVGNTIYF.

The sample holds a few counts of this clonotype. V usage is TRBV28 and J usage is TRBJ1-5, with D unclear. The CDR3 extends over 14 amino acids. V lost 3 bases and J lost 5, with 11 bases in between. Germline assignment: CDR1 MDHEN and CDR2 SYDVKM. The CDR3 DNA sequence: TGTGCCAGCAGTTTTAAATGGGGTTATCAGCCCCAGCATTTT. Translation gives CASSFKWGYQPQHF.

The rearrangement links TRBV5-4 to TRBJ1-4; D gene unclear. The CDR3 has 12 amino acids. The V gene's germline CDR1 is SGHNT and CDR2 YYREEE (reference sequence). V was shortened by 0 bases and J by 13 bases, with 10 bases between the two germline ends. Here the CDR3 reads CASSLGGGRLFF. The CDR3 DNA follows: TGTGCCAGCAGCTTGGGAGGAGGAAGACTGTTTTTT.

The V and J genes are TRBV29-1 and TRBJ2-2; D might be TRBD1 or TRBD2, each matching 5 bases. The CDR3 totals 12 residues. In germline, CDR1 is SQVTM, CDR2 ANQGSEA. The CDR3 here is CSVPGPGGELFF. The CDR3 DNA sequence: TGCAGTGTACCGGGGCCGGGCGGGGAGCTGTTTTTT.

This clonotype was counted at least ten times. The V and J genes are TRBV29-1 and TRBJ2-2, with TRBD1 matching over 11 bases. The CDR3 has 13 residues. The junction had 4 bases not matched to a gene; V was cut back by 7 bases and J by 6 bases. Germline CDR1 SQVTM, CDR2 ANQGSEA. This CDR3 reads CSARDRGSGELFF. CDR3 coding DNA: TGCAGCGCCAGGGACAGGGGGTCCGGGGAGCTGTTTTTT.

There are many counts of this clonotype. The V and J genes are TRBV9 and TRBJ1-5, with TRBD1 matching 9 bases. Germline lookup yields CDR1 SGDLS and CDR2 YYNGEE. This CDR3 contains 15 residues. The V gene end was trimmed by 4 bases and the J gene end by 6 bases; junction bases not matched to a gene: 8. The CDR3 reads CASSPGTGKGQPQHF. DNA for the CDR3: TGTGCCAGCAGCCCCGGGACAGGGAAGGGTCAGCCCCAGCATTTT. The full variable domain, completed using reference TRBV9 and TRBJ1-5, is DSGVTQTPKHLITATGQRVTLRCSPRSGDLSVYWYQQSLDQGLQFLIQYYNGEERAKGNILERFSAQQFPDLHSELNLSSLELGDSALYFCASSPGTGKGQPQHFGDGTRLSIL.

This clonotype was seen repeatedly, ten times or more. J is TRBJ2-5 and V is TRBV29-1; a weak D match, TRBD2 (6 bases). The CDR3 totals 13 residues. Germline assignment: CDR1 SQVTM and CDR2 ANQGSEA. Trimming cost V 7 bases and J 5 bases, with 17 bases left between them. The DNA for the CDR3 is TGCAGCGCCGCTTGGGGCGGGAAGGAGACCCAGTACTTC. Translating gives CSAAWGGKETQYF.

At least ten counts were recorded for this clonotype. The J gene is TRBJ2-5, the V gene TRBV29-1; D is unclear. CDR1 and CDR2 from the germline V gene are SQVTM and ANQGSEA. This CDR3 contains 13 residues. The V and J ends lost 4 bases and 7 bases respectively, with 16 bases between them. The CDR3 nucleotides read TGCAGCGTTGCAGTCTCCCCAACGGGGACCCAGTACTTC. This translates into CSVAVSPTGTQYF.

At least ten counts were recorded for this clonotype. The rearrangement uses TRBV20-1 and TRBJ1-1, with D perhaps TRBD1 (5 bases). Germline V gene sequence: CDR1 DFQATT, CDR2 SNEGSKA (reference sequence). Deletions cut 6 bases from V and 1 base from J, with 15 bases between. The CDR3 is 14 amino acids. The CDR3 region is CSARLGGGNTEAFF. The CDR3 bases are TGCAGTGCCCGCCTCGGGGGGGGGAACACTGAAGCTTTCTTT.

Turning to this clonotype: The junction departs from the called germline gene at one end, perhaps through a read error. CDR3 in DNA: TGTGCCACTAGTGATTTGCCTGATAATCAGTCCCAGCATTTT. Residues: CATSDLPDNQSQHF. The rearrangement links TRBV24-1 to TRBJ1-5, with D unresolved. This CDR3 is 14 amino acids long. Germline V gene data show CDR1 as KGHDR and CDR2 as SFDVKD.

This clonotype has a count of ten or more. The chain couples TRBV12-3 or TRBV12-4 to TRBJ1-6, with TRBD1 identical over 7 bases. Trimming at V came to 5 bases and at J to 8 bases, leaving 12 bases not matched to a gene. This CDR3 is built from 16 residues. The CDR3 DNA follows: TGTGCCAGCAGTCTTACCCGACAGGGAAGGGATTCACCCCTCCACTTT. Residues: CASSLTRQGRDSPLHF.

The chain is built from TRBV7-8 and TRBJ2-2; D is undetermined. The CDR3 has 13 amino acids. CDR1 and CDR2 (germline): SGHVS, FQNEAQ. Trimming took 5 bases from V and 6 from J, leaving 10 bases between them. This CDR3 is CASSREQSGELFF. CDR3 nucleotides: TGTGCCAGCAGCAGAGAACAGTCCGGGGAGCTGTTTTTT.

V gene TRBV12-3 or TRBV12-4 combines with J gene TRBJ1-5; D gene unclear. V shed 9 bases and J shed 5 bases, with 14 bases lying between them. This CDR3 region has 13 residues. CDR3: CARRMGSDQPQHF. In DNA form, the CDR3 reads TGTGCCAGGAGAATGGGCAGCGATCAGCCCCAGCATTTT.

This clonotype was picked up many times. The V gene is TRBV2, the J gene TRBJ2-2; the D is unclear. CDR3 length equals 12 residues. Trimming stripped 9 bases from V and 7 bases from J, with 12 bases between. From germline, CDR1 is SNHLY and CDR2 FYNNEI. The DNA for the CDR3 is TGTGCCAGTGGATCGTGGGACGGGGAGCTGTTTTTT. Translated: CASGSWDGELFF. Drawing the rest from reference TRBV2 and TRBJ2-2, the complete variable domain is EPEVTQTPSHQVTQMGQEVILRCVPISNHLYFYWYRQILGQKVEFLVSFYNNEISEKSEIFDDQFSVERPDGSNFTLKIRSTKLEDSAMYFCASGSWDGELFFGEGSRLTVL.

The chain links TRBV4-1 to TRBJ1-2; D is perhaps TRBD1 (5 bases). V gave up 1 base and J gave up 4 bases, with 13 bases separating them. The CDR3 spans 15 residues. Per the germline V gene, CDR1 is MGHRA and CDR2 is YSYEKL. CDR3 coding DNA: TGCGCCAGCAGCCAAGTAGGGGTTGGGGGCTATGGCTACACCTTC. This codes for CASSQVGVGGYGYTF.

This clonotype was seen at least ten times. The chain is built from TRBV29-1 and TRBJ2-2; weak D call: TRBD2 (6 bases). Between the trimmed V and J ends, which lost 4 bases and 4 bases, there was a span of 13 bases. The CDR3 covers 14 residues. The germline CDR1 and CDR2 sequences are SQVTM and ANQGSEA. The chain's CDR3 is CSVVPGGGTGELFF. In DNA form, the CDR3 reads TGCAGCGTTGTCCCCGGGGGAGGCACCGGGGAGCTGTTTTTT.

The V and J genes are TRBV7-3 and TRBJ1-6; D unresolved. Trimming took off 5 bases at V and 9 bases at J, with 8 bases between the two ends. The CDR3 runs to 12 residues. The germline V gene has CDR1 SGHTA and CDR2 FQGTGA. Here the CDR3 DNA reads TGTGCCAGCAGCCAGGCCCTTTCACCCCTCCACTTT. Amino acids: CASSQALSPLHF.